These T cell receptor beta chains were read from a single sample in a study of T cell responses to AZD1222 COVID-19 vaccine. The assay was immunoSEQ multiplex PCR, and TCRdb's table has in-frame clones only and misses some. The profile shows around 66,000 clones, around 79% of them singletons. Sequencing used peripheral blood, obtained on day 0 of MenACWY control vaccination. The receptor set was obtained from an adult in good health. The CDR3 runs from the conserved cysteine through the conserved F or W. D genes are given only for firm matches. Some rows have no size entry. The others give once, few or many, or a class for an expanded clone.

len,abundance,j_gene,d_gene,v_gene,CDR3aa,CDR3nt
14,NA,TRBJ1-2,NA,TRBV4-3,CASSQDWANDGYTF,TGCGCCAGCAGCCAAGATTGGGCTAACGATGGCTACACCTTC
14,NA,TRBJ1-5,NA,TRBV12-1,CASSLTGEDQPQHF,TGTGCCAGCAGCCTTACAGGGGAGGATCAGCCCCAGCATTTT
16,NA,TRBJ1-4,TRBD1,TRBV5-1,CASSGTGGGINEKLFF,TGCGCCAGCAGCGGGACAGGGGGTGGCATTAATGAAAAACTGTTTTTT
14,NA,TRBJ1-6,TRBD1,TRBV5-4,CASSQGQGNSPLHF,TGTGCCAGCAGCCAGGGACAGGGGAATTCACCCCTCCACTTT
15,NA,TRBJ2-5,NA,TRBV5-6,CASSPGHRLEETQYF,TGTGCCAGCAGCCCGGGACACCGCTTAGAAGAGACCCAGTACTTC
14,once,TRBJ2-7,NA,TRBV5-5,CASSLAGGTHEQYF,TGTGCCAGCAGCTTGGCCGGAGGGACCCACGAGCAGTACTTC
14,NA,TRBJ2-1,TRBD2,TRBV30,CAWNLGGRADEQFF,TGTGCCTGGAATTTGGGCGGGAGGGCAGATGAGCAGTTCTTC
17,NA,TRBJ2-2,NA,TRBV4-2,CASSQDPVGRLSGELFF,TGTGCCAGCAGCCAAGATCCGGTAGGGCGACTCTCCGGGGAGCTGTTTTTT
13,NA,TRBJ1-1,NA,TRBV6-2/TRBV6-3,CASRPSGGAEAFF,TGTGCCAGCCGCCCGAGTGGAGGAGCTGAAGCTTTCTTT
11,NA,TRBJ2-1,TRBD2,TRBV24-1,CATSGGGRKFF,TGTGCCACCTCTGGCGGGGGGAGAAAGTTCTTC
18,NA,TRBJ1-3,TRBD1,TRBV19,CASSKGASSRVSGNTIYF,TGTGCCAGTAGCAAGGGGGCCTCTTCTCGGGTCTCTGGAAACACCATATATTTT
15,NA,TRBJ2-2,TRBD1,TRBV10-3,CAISWDRANTGELFF,TGTGCCATCAGTTGGGACAGGGCGAACACCGGGGAGCTGTTTTTT
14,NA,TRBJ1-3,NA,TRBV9,CASSGTDPINTIYF,TGTGCCAGCAGCGGAACGGATCCCATAAACACCATATATTTT
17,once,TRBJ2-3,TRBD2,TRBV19,CASKPGLAGSSTDTQYF,TGTGCCAGTAAACCGGGACTAGCGGGTTCTAGCACAGATACGCAGTATTTT
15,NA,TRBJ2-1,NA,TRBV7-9,CASRESGKPYNEQFF,TGTGCCAGCAGGGAGAGTGGGAAGCCGTACAATGAGCAGTTCTTC
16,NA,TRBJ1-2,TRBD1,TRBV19,CASSHLQGLPNYGYTF,TGTGCCAGTAGCCATTTACAGGGGCTCCCCAACTATGGCTACACCTTC